This T cell receptor beta chain was identified in a study of blood T cell repertoires in COVID-19 (dated by TCRdb to 2020 to 2021). For the wider study: Samples covering the acute and convalescent phases of COVID-19 were provided by collaborators in the United States, Italy and Spain. The prospective study material was composed of cDNA or gDNA derived from T cells, B-cell-depleted T cells, or PBMCs. The dataset comprised deeply sampled blood TCRbeta repertoires from subjects exposed to, actively infected with, or recovered from COVID-19. A freely available public database, intended as a resource for researchers studying the immune response to SARS-CoV-2, is where the repertoires were released. Samples came from the ongoing ImmuneRACE study (first 160 participants) plus 1,254 subjects from 6 global collaborators. Sample metadata almost always included a de-identified subject ID, COVID-19 status, age in years and sex. Where HLA class I and class II types were available, the types were taken from metadata supplied by the sample provider, not from assay-based typing.

The germline V gene encodes CDR1 SGHRS and CDR2 YFSETQ. The CDR3 runs 14 amino acids, cysteine and phenylalanine included. The CDR3 DNA has 42 bases and is translated from base 1. V lost 5 bases and J lost 0 bases, and the count of bases not matched to a germline gene is 3. The immunoSEQ Assay, a bias-controlled multiplex PCR, was used to amplify TCRbeta CDR3 regions from genomic DNA. Turning to the authors' computational methods: Within the assay, amplification of reference gene primers was used to estimate how many nucleated cells each sample contained. Sequence reads were collapsed and filtered to measure the absolute abundance of every unique TCRbeta CDR3 rearrangement. For each sample, productive Simpson clonality was calculated by taking the square root of Simpson's diversity index across productive rearrangements. The table was pulled from immuneACCESS by TCRdb, which kept in-frame rearrangements only. Such tables lose some clones; where checked, under half of the loss comes from unresolved V genes, and the rest has no known cause. That table is the source of V, J and clone size, and D and trimming were worked out from the DNA. The sample records about 45,000 clones, about 85% of which are singletons. Jointly, the top ten make up around 31% of the sample.

Whole blood was collected in K2EDTA tubes by collaborating institutions according to the institutions' own protocols. Collaborator samples were shipped for TCRbeta analysis as frozen whole blood, isolated PBMCs, or DNA extracted from either sample type. This clone was found once. Its antigen is not yet known. Base qualities are not recorded, but no much larger clone differs from it by a single base. Broad study findings and their caveats: Clinical and demographic metadata were provided uncurated, with the amount varying by source and participant.

Rearrangement joined TRBV5-1 to TRBJ1-1, and TRBD1 aligns with 8 junction nucleotides. The sequence derives from a woman older than 75 with acute or convalescent COVID-19. Sequenced input: peripheral blood. CDR3 protein: CASSPGGVNTEAFF. The bases are TGCGCCAGCAGTCCAGGGGGCGTGAACACTGAAGCTTTCTTT.